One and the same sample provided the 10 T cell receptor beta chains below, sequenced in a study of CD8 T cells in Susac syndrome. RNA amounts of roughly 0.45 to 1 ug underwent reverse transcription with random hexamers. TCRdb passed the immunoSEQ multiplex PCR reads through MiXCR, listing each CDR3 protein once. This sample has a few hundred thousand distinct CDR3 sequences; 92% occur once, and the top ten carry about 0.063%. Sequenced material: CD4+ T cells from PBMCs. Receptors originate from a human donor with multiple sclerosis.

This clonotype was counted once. CDR3 protein: CASSERGVLTGVTQYF. CDR3 DNA: TGTGCCAGCAGTGAACGGGGGGTTTTAACAGGTGTGACCCAGTACTTC. The chain links TRBV2 to TRBJ2-5; 7 bases line up with TRBD2. Losses at the gene ends were 2 bases for V and 7 bases for J; bases not matched to a gene: 13. The CDR3 contains 16 residues. The germline V gene has CDR1 SNHLY and CDR2 FYNNEI. Complete variable domain (other parts from reference TRBV2 and TRBJ2-5): EPEVTQTPSHQVTQMGQEVILRCVPISNHLYFYWYRQILGQKVEFLVSFYNNEISEKSEIFDDQFSVERPDGSNFTLKIRSTKLEDSAMYFCASSERGVLTGVTQYFGPGTRLLVL.

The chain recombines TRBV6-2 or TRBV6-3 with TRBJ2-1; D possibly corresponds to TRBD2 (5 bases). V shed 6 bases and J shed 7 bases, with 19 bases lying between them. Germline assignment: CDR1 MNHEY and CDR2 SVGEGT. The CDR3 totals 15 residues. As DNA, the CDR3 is TGTGCCAGCAGGTCCCCGACTACCACCTGGAATGAGCAGTTCTTC. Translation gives CASRSPTTTWNEQFF.

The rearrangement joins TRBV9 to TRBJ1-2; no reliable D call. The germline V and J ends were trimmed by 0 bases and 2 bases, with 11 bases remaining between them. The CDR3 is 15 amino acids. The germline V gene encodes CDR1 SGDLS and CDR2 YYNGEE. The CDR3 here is CASSVGPANNYGYTF. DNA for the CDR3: TGTGCCAGCAGCGTAGGTCCAGCGAACAACTATGGCTACACCTTC. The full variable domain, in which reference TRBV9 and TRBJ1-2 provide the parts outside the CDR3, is DSGVTQTPKHLITATGQRVTLRCSPRSGDLSVYWYQQSLDQGLQFLIQYYNGEERAKGNILERFSAQQFPDLHSELNLSSLELGDSALYFCASSVGPANNYGYTFGSGTRLTVV.

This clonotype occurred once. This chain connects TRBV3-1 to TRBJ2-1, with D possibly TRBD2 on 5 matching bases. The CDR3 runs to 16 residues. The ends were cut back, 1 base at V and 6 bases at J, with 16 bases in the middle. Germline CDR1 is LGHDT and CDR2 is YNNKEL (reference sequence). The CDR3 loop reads CASSQGDYRYSNEQFF. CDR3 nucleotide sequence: TGTGCCAGCAGCCAAGGTGACTACCGTTACTCCAATGAGCAGTTCTTC.

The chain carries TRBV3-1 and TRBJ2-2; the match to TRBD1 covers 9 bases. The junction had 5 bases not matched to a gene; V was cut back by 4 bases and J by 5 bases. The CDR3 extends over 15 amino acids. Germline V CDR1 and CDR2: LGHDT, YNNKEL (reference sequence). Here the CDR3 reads CASSPRDRVTGELFF. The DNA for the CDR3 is TGTGCCAGCAGCCCCCGGGACAGGGTTACCGGGGAGCTGTTTTTT.

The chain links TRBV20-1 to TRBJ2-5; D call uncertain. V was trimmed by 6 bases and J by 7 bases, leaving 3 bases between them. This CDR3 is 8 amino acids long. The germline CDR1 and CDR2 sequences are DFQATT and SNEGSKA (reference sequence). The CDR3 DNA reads TGCAGTGCGGGGACCCAGTACTTC. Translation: CSAGTQYF.

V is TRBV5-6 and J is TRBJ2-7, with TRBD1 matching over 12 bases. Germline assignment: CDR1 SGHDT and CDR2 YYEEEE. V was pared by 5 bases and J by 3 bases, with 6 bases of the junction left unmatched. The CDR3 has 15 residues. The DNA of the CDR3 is TGTGCCAGCAGTTTCGGGACAGGGGGCGTCTACGAGCAGTACTTC. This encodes CASSFGTGGVYEQYF.

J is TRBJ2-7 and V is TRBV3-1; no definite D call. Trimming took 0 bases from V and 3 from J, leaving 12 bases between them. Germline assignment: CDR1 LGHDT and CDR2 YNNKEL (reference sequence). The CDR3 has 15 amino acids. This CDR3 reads CASSQDVGSHYEQYF. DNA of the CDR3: TGTGCCAGCAGCCAAGATGTGGGGTCCCACTACGAGCAGTACTTC.

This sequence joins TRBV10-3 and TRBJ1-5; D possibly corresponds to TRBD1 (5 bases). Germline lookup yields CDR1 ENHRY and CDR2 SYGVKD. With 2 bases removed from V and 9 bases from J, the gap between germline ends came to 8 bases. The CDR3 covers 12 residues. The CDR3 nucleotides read TGTGCCATCAGTGAGCCCCAGGGGCCCCAGCATTTT. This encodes CAISEPQGPQHF.

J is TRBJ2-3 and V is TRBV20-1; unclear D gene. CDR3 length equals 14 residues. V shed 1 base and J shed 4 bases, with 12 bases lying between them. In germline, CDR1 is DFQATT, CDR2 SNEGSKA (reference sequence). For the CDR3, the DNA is TGCAGTGCTAGAGGCCCTAGTACCCCAGATACGCAGTATTTT. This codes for CSARGPSTPDTQYF.